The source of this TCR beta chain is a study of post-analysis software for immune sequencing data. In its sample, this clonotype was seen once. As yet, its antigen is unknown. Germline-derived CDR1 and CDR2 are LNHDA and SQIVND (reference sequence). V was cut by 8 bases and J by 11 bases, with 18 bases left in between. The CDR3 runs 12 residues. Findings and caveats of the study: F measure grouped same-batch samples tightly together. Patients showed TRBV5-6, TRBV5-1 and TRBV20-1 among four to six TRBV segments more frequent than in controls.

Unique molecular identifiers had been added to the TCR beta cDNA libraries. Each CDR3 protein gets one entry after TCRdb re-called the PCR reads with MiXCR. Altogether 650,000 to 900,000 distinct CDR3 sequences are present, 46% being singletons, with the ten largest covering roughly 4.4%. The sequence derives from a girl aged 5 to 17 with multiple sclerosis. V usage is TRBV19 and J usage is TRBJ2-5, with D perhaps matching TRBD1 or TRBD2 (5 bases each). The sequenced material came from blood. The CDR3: CASQGGAWGQYF. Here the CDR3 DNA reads TGTGCCAGTCAAGGCGGCGCCTGGGGGCAGTACTTC.